The rows below give T cell receptor beta chains drawn from one sample of a study of blood T cells in healthy people across ages. TCRdb used MiXCR to reprocess the 5' RACE reads, holding one entry per CDR3 protein. This sample has roughly 800,000 distinct CDR3 sequences, with about 55% found just once. The sequenced material came from blood. These TCRs come from a man older than 75 in good health. The CDR3 runs from the conserved cysteine through the conserved F or W. The D gene is left open where the match is weak. Clone size appears in some rows only: once, few, many, or a class for an expanded clone.

d_call: -
clone_size: -
v_call: TRBV30
j_call: TRBJ1-4
cdr3_aa: CAWSDSEKLFF
cdr3_nt: TGTGCCTGGAGTGACTCCGAAAAGCTGTTTTTT

d_call: -
clone_size: few
v_call: TRBV29-1
j_call: TRBJ2-7
cdr3_aa: CSAGEGAQYEQYF
cdr3_nt: TGCAGCGCAGGGGAGGGGGCCCAGTACGAGCAGTACTTC

d_call: -
clone_size: few
v_call: TRBV5-5
j_call: TRBJ2-3
cdr3_aa: CASSQDYSTRYAYF
cdr3_nt: TGTGCCAGCAGCCAGGACTACTCCACCAGATACGCGTATTTT

d_call: TRBD2
clone_size: -
v_call: TRBV5-1
j_call: TRBJ2-5
cdr3_aa: CASSLGGLPLRETQYF
cdr3_nt: TGCGCCAGCAGCTTGGGGGGACTACCCCTCCGAGAGACCCAGTACTTC

d_call: TRBD2
clone_size: -
v_call: TRBV14
j_call: TRBJ2-7
cdr3_aa: CASSQGGSGSSYEQYF
cdr3_nt: TGTGCCAGCAGCCAAGGGGGTAGCGGGAGCTCCTACGAGCAGTACTTC

d_call: -
clone_size: -
v_call: TRBV4-1
j_call: TRBJ2-7
cdr3_aa: CASSQDTLIYEQYF
cdr3_nt: TGCGCCAGCAGCCAAGATACCCTCATCTACGAGCAGTACTTC

d_call: TRBD2
clone_size: few
v_call: TRBV7-2
j_call: TRBJ2-7
cdr3_aa: CATRLASGYEQYF
cdr3_nt: TGTGCCACCCGACTAGCGAGTGGGTACGAGCAGTACTTC

d_call: TRBD1
clone_size: few
v_call: TRBV29-1
j_call: TRBJ2-5
cdr3_aa: CSTDRGETQYF
cdr3_nt: TGCAGCACAGACAGGGGAGAGACCCAGTACTTC

d_call: TRBD2
clone_size: few
v_call: TRBV29-1
j_call: TRBJ2-1
cdr3_aa: CSVGGTSGSISYNEQFF
cdr3_nt: TGCAGCGTTGGGGGGACTAGCGGGAGCATCTCCTACAATGAGCAGTTCTTC

d_call: -
clone_size: -
v_call: TRBV20-1
j_call: TRBJ2-5
cdr3_aa: CSAQLAVETQYF
cdr3_nt: TGCAGTGCTCAACTAGCAGTCGAGACCCAGTACTTC

d_call: -
clone_size: -
v_call: TRBV18
j_call: TRBJ2-1
cdr3_aa: CASSPGRGNNEQFF
cdr3_nt: TGTGCCAGCTCACCAGGACGTGGGAACAATGAGCAGTTCTTC

d_call: -
clone_size: few
v_call: TRBV6-5
j_call: TRBJ2-3
cdr3_aa: CASSYGIAGGTDTQYF
cdr3_nt: TGTGCCAGCAGTTATGGAATAGCCGGGGGCACAGATACGCAGTATTTT

d_call: -
clone_size: few
v_call: TRBV6-1
j_call: TRBJ1-2
cdr3_aa: CASSEAQDGYGYTF
cdr3_nt: TGTGCCAGCAGTGAAGCTCAGGACGGCTATGGCTACACCTTC

d_call: TRBD1
clone_size: -
v_call: TRBV27
j_call: TRBJ2-7
cdr3_aa: CASSTHTGWQQGASYEQYF
cdr3_nt: TGTGCCAGCAGTACTCACACGGGCTGGCAACAGGGGGCCAGCTACGAGCAGTACTTC

d_call: TRBD1
clone_size: -
v_call: TRBV20-1
j_call: TRBJ1-5
cdr3_aa: CSGGQGAHQPQHF
cdr3_nt: TGCAGCGGGGGACAGGGGGCCCATCAGCCCCAGCATTTT

d_call: -
clone_size: -
v_call: TRBV25-1
j_call: TRBJ1-2
cdr3_aa: CASSESGRGDYGYTF
cdr3_nt: TGTGCCAGCAGTGAATCAGGGAGAGGCGATTATGGCTACACCTTC

d_call: -
clone_size: -
v_call: TRBV4-1
j_call: TRBJ2-1
cdr3_aa: CASSWTVDEQFF
cdr3_nt: TGCGCCAGCAGCTGGACAGTGGATGAGCAGTTCTTC

d_call: TRBD2
clone_size: few
v_call: TRBV10-3
j_call: TRBJ2-5
cdr3_aa: CAISDSSGVFQETQYF
cdr3_nt: TGTGCCATCAGTGATAGTAGCGGGGTATTCCAAGAGACCCAGTACTTC

d_call: -
clone_size: once
v_call: TRBV6-1
j_call: TRBJ2-1
cdr3_aa: CARRDGLYPYNEQFF
cdr3_nt: TGTGCCAGACGTGATGGGCTTTACCCCTACAATGAGCAGTTCTTC

d_call: -
clone_size: -
v_call: TRBV24-1
j_call: TRBJ2-3
cdr3_aa: CATSDPRDRYAYF
cdr3_nt: TGTGCCACCAGTGATCCGAGGGACCGATACGCGTATTTT

d_call: TRBD2
clone_size: -
v_call: TRBV6-6
j_call: TRBJ2-7
cdr3_aa: CASSYSLADSYEQYF
cdr3_nt: TGTGCCAGCAGTTACTCGCTAGCGGACTCCTACGAGCAGTACTTC

d_call: TRBD1
clone_size: -
v_call: TRBV10-3
j_call: TRBJ2-5
cdr3_aa: CAVAGTGGQETQYF
cdr3_nt: TGTGCCGTTGCCGGGACAGGGGGCCAAGAGACCCAGTACTTC

d_call: TRBD1
clone_size: -
v_call: TRBV20-1
j_call: TRBJ2-5
cdr3_aa: CSATSGTGTETQYF
cdr3_nt: TGCAGTGCAACCTCCGGGACAGGGACAGAGACCCAGTACTTC

d_call: -
clone_size: once
v_call: TRBV28
j_call: TRBJ2-6
cdr3_aa: CASRTLIKSGANVLTF
cdr3_nt: TGTGCCAGCAGGACCCTAATTAAATCTGGGGCCAACGTCCTGACTTTC

d_call: TRBD2
clone_size: few
v_call: TRBV10-3
j_call: TRBJ2-1
cdr3_aa: CAISESSGDSYNEQFF
cdr3_nt: TGTGCCATCAGTGAGTCGAGCGGGGATTCCTACAATGAGCAGTTCTTC

d_call: TRBD1
clone_size: -
v_call: TRBV7-2
j_call: TRBJ2-7
cdr3_aa: CASSFQQGHEQYF
cdr3_nt: TGTGCCAGCAGCTTCCAACAGGGGCACGAGCAGTACTTC

d_call: TRBD2
clone_size: -
v_call: TRBV20-1
j_call: TRBJ2-3
cdr3_aa: CSASGLAGGPGTDTQYF
cdr3_nt: TGCAGTGCTAGTGGACTAGCGGGAGGGCCAGGCACAGATACGCAGTATTTT

d_call: -
clone_size: once
v_call: TRBV7-2
j_call: TRBJ2-3
cdr3_aa: CASSLWGGITDTQYF
cdr3_nt: TGTGCCAGCAGCTTATGGGGCGGGATCACAGATACGCAGTATTTT

d_call: -
clone_size: few
v_call: TRBV29-1
j_call: TRBJ2-2
cdr3_aa: CSVDLQNTGELFF
cdr3_nt: TGCAGCGTTGATCTACAGAACACCGGGGAGCTGTTTTTT

d_call: -
clone_size: -
v_call: TRBV7-9
j_call: TRBJ1-5
cdr3_aa: CASSRTFAGGNQPQHF
cdr3_nt: TGTGCCAGCAGCCGGACGTTTGCAGGAGGCAATCAGCCCCAGCATTTT

d_call: TRBD2
clone_size: -
v_call: TRBV28
j_call: TRBJ2-3
cdr3_aa: CASSFVSGGFTDTQYF
cdr3_nt: TGTGCCAGCAGTTTTGTGTCGGGAGGATTCACAGATACGCAGTATTTT

d_call: -
clone_size: few
v_call: TRBV12-3/TRBV12-4
j_call: TRBJ2-7
cdr3_aa: CARSFSGGASEQYF
cdr3_nt: TGTGCCCGCAGTTTTTCGGGCGGGGCAAGCGAGCAGTACTTC

d_call: TRBD1
clone_size: many
v_call: TRBV7-8
j_call: TRBJ2-7
cdr3_aa: CASSNQLGTGYEQYF
cdr3_nt: TGTGCCAGCAGCAACCAACTCGGGACAGGGTACGAGCAGTACTTC

d_call: TRBD2
clone_size: -
v_call: TRBV29-1
j_call: TRBJ2-3
cdr3_aa: CSVGTSGSSRYAYF
cdr3_nt: TGCAGCGTTGGGACTAGCGGGAGTTCCAGATACGCGTATTTT

d_call: -
clone_size: -
v_call: TRBV5-5
j_call: TRBJ1-2
cdr3_aa: CASSLGTSLGYGYTF
cdr3_nt: TGTGCCAGCAGCTTAGGGACTAGCCTTGGGTATGGCTACACCTTC

d_call: -
clone_size: few
v_call: TRBV5-1
j_call: TRBJ1-2
cdr3_aa: CASSWVGRYGYTF
cdr3_nt: TGCGCCAGCAGCTGGGTGGGGCGGTATGGCTACACCTTC

d_call: -
clone_size: -
v_call: TRBV11-2
j_call: TRBJ1-2
cdr3_aa: CASSLGIAYGYTF
cdr3_nt: TGTGCCAGCAGCTTAGGGATCGCCTATGGCTACACCTTC

d_call: TRBD2
clone_size: few
v_call: TRBV7-9
j_call: TRBJ2-1
cdr3_aa: CASSSGLRNEQFF
cdr3_nt: TGTGCCAGCAGCTCGGGACTACGCAATGAGCAGTTCTTC

d_call: -
clone_size: -
v_call: TRBV15
j_call: TRBJ2-5
cdr3_aa: CATSTPRAIQETQYF
cdr3_nt: TGTGCCACCAGCACCCCGAGGGCGATCCAAGAGACCCAGTACTTC

d_call: TRBD1
clone_size: -
v_call: TRBV5-1
j_call: TRBJ2-1
cdr3_aa: CASSYLGDRGNEQFF
cdr3_nt: TGCGCCAGCAGTTACCTAGGGGACAGGGGCAATGAGCAGTTCTTC

d_call: -
clone_size: few
v_call: TRBV6-5
j_call: TRBJ1-6
cdr3_aa: CASSIDRLSYNSPLHF
cdr3_nt: TGTGCCAGCAGCATCGACAGGCTCTCCTATAATTCACCCCTCCACTTT

d_call: -
clone_size: -
v_call: TRBV28
j_call: TRBJ2-7
cdr3_aa: CASSRRGRGYYEQYF
cdr3_nt: TGTGCCAGCAGCCGACGAGGGCGAGGCTACTACGAGCAGTACTTC

d_call: TRBD2
clone_size: many
v_call: TRBV6-6
j_call: TRBJ2-7
cdr3_aa: CASSRDGGNSYEQYF
cdr3_nt: TGTGCCAGCAGTCGCGACGGGGGGAACTCCTACGAGCAGTACTTC

d_call: -
clone_size: -
v_call: TRBV5-4
j_call: TRBJ2-1
cdr3_aa: CASSSPGDLINEQFF
cdr3_nt: TGTGCCAGCAGCTCCCCGGGGGACTTAATCAATGAGCAGTTCTTC

d_call: TRBD1
clone_size: -
v_call: TRBV28
j_call: TRBJ1-2
cdr3_aa: CASSVAGQGGYGYTF
cdr3_nt: TGTGCCAGCAGTGTCGCGGGACAGGGAGGCTATGGCTACACCTTC

d_call: TRBD1
clone_size: -
v_call: TRBV6-5
j_call: TRBJ1-1
cdr3_aa: CASRARTGEAFF
cdr3_nt: TGTGCCAGCAGGGCCCGGACAGGGGAAGCTTTCTTT

d_call: TRBD2
clone_size: -
v_call: TRBV12-3/TRBV12-4
j_call: TRBJ2-7
cdr3_aa: CASSHSGGSSYNEQYF
cdr3_nt: TGTGCCAGCAGCCATAGCGGGGGAAGCTCCTACAATGAGCAGTACTTC

d_call: TRBD1
clone_size: few
v_call: TRBV5-8
j_call: TRBJ2-4
cdr3_aa: CASSTTGLNLAKNIQYF
cdr3_nt: TGTGCCAGCAGCACGACAGGGCTCAACCTAGCCAAAAACATTCAGTACTTC

d_call: -
clone_size: few
v_call: TRBV2
j_call: TRBJ2-7
cdr3_aa: CASGGGHGPYEQYF
cdr3_nt: TGTGCCAGCGGCGGGGGACATGGGCCCTACGAGCAGTACTTC

d_call: -
clone_size: -
v_call: TRBV4-1
j_call: TRBJ2-6
cdr3_aa: CASSQVRQQGSGANVLTF
cdr3_nt: TGCGCCAGCAGCCAAGTTCGTCAACAGGGTTCTGGGGCCAACGTCCTGACTTTC

d_call: -
clone_size: -
v_call: TRBV4-1
j_call: TRBJ2-7
cdr3_aa: CASSLGPNTYEQYF
cdr3_nt: TGCGCCAGCAGCCTCGGACCTAACACCTACGAGCAGTACTTC

d_call: -
clone_size: -
v_call: TRBV21-1
j_call: TRBJ2-1
cdr3_aa: CAREGKGAGGPYEETQFF
cdr3_nt: TGTGCCAGAGAGGGAAAAGGGGCGGGAGGGCCTTATGAAGAGACCCAGTTCTTC

d_call: TRBD2
clone_size: few
v_call: TRBV7-3
j_call: TRBJ2-1
cdr3_aa: CASSLTGRATEQFF
cdr3_nt: TGTGCCAGCAGCTTAACGGGGAGGGCCACTGAGCAGTTCTTC

d_call: TRBD1
clone_size: few
v_call: TRBV10-3
j_call: TRBJ1-2
cdr3_aa: CAVADREFLKASGYTF
cdr3_nt: TGTGCCGTAGCTGACAGGGAATTCTTGAAGGCGAGTGGCTACACCTTC

d_call: TRBD2
clone_size: -
v_call: TRBV3-1
j_call: TRBJ2-1
cdr3_aa: CASSLRSSGRGNEQFF
cdr3_nt: TGTGCCAGCAGTTTAAGGTCTAGCGGGAGGGGCAATGAGCAGTTCTTC

d_call: -
clone_size: -
v_call: TRBV5-1
j_call: TRBJ2-5
cdr3_aa: CVSSGETGRETQYF
cdr3_nt: TGCGTCAGCAGTGGGGAAACAGGGAGAGAGACCCAGTACTTC

d_call: -
clone_size: -
v_call: TRBV27
j_call: TRBJ1-2
cdr3_aa: CASRVYGSSYGYTF
cdr3_nt: TGTGCCAGCAGGGTCTACGGGTCCTCCTATGGCTACACCTTC

d_call: TRBD2
clone_size: -
v_call: TRBV29-1
j_call: TRBJ2-7
cdr3_aa: CSIGGRARNEQYF
cdr3_nt: TGCAGCATTGGCGGGAGGGCCAGGAACGAGCAGTACTTC

d_call: TRBD1
clone_size: -
v_call: TRBV6-4
j_call: TRBJ2-2
cdr3_aa: CASSRQGAVSGELFF
cdr3_nt: TGTGCCAGCAGCCGACAGGGGGCGGTCTCCGGGGAGCTGTTTTTT